This T cell receptor (beta chain) is from a study of human T cells and chemical hapten exposure. About the study: Weekly diphenylcyclopropenone doses were given to patients' scalps across the approximately 24-week study.

Germline V gene data show CDR1 as LNHDA and CDR2 as SQIVND (reference sequence). This CDR3 spans 15 amino acids. V lost 4 bases, J lost 5 bases, and 15 bases lay in between. Study observations and caveats: While controls formed fewer of them, expanded TCRs formed significantly more large CDR3 similarity clusters.

Points on this clonotype: Its antigen is not identified.

MiXCR was run by TCRdb on the RACE reads, yielding one entry per CDR3 protein. Found here are under 85,000 distinct CDR3 sequences, under 13% of them singletons; the top ten hold 6.8%. Time point in this sample: patch test 2, 6 weeks after DPC sensitization. Treatment in this sample: therapeutic diphenylcyclopropenone sensitization with weekly scalp DPC. People who gave samples had alopecia, were 18 to 70 years old, and were suitable for DPC. This clonotype was obtained from a woman aged 45-65 years with alopecia areata. Some clones in this sample may be carry-over from other donors' samples. Here the sequenced sample was whole blood, taken in connection with sensitization to the hapten diphenylcyclopropenone (DPC). This chain links TRBV19 with TRBJ2-1; D might be TRBD1 (6 bases). The DNA for the CDR3 is TGTGCCAGTAGTACCCACAGGGCCCCACACAATGAGCAGTTCTTC. It specifies CASSTHRAPHNEQFF.